These T cell receptor beta chains were read from a single sample in a study of blood T cell repertoires in COVID-19. Only in-frame clones appear in the TCRdb table, and some are missing; sequencing was by immunoSEQ multiplex PCR. The profile shows about 380,000 clones, 85% of them singletons. What was sequenced was peripheral blood. Receptors were obtained from a woman between 18 and 30 years old with acute or convalescent COVID-19. CDR3s leave out the opening cysteine and the closing phenylalanine or tryptophan. Clone size is not always given. Where it is, it says once, few, many or a class for expanded clones.

size | J | V | CDR3
. | TRBJ1-1 | TRBV6-1 | ASSELQGYTEAF
. | TRBJ1-1 | TRBV6-1 | ASSERQIEAF
. | TRBJ2-2 | TRBV7-8 | ASSLGLVGTGELF
. | TRBJ2-5 | TRBV5-1 | ASSLIPAESSY
. | TRBJ2-3 | TRBV19 | ASSFLLETGTRSDTQY
. | TRBJ2-3 | TRBV5-1 | ASSPESVGATQY
. | TRBJ1-1 | TRBV5-1 | ASSAERGYTEAF
once | TRBJ1-5 | TRBV27 | ASSPTGGNQPQH
. | TRBJ2-7 | TRBV3-1/TRBV3-2 | ASTTSSAATYEQY
. | TRBJ1-4 | TRBV28 | ASSLLAATNEKLF
. | TRBJ2-7 | TRBV28 | ASSTSGLAGGMYEQY
. | TRBJ1-2 | TRBV7-2 | ASSQNRFNYGYT
. | TRBJ2-7 | TRBV5-1 | ASSYLAFSYEQY
few | TRBJ1-5 | TRBV10-2 | ASNDRESNQPQH
. | TRBJ1-6 | TRBV19 | ASSITGAGNSPLH
. | TRBJ1-2 | TRBV28 | ASSLRQGPFYGYT
. | TRBJ2-5 | TRBV7-9 | ASSLGTGTQETQY
. | TRBJ1-1 | TRBV19 | ASSIVEGTEAF
. | TRBJ2-6 | TRBV20-1 | SASPGVSGANVLT
. | TRBJ1-5 | TRBV5-1 | ASSTGIGNQPQH
. | TRBJ2-1 | TRBV28 | ASSSRTGESYNEQF
few | TRBJ1-1 | TRBV11-3 | ASSLEGHSEAF
. | TRBJ2-7 | TRBV9 | ASSVAGGQGEQY
. | TRBJ2-2 | TRBV9 | ASSVAGIGTGELF
. | TRBJ1-6 | TRBV28 | ASSLAQGDNNSPLH
. | TRBJ1-2 | TRBV6-5 | ASSPFSNYGYT